The rows below give T cell receptor beta chains drawn from one sample of a study of metastatic and nonmetastatic thyroid tumors. TCRdb recomputed clones from the PCR reads via MiXCR. The sample carries about 40,000 clones, approximately 10% recorded once. Sequencing input: blood. All receptors derive from a female donor with papillary thyroid cancer or a benign thyroid nodule (not recorded which). Some clones in this sample may be carry-over from other donors' samples. Both conserved end residues are part of each CDR3. D genes are given only for firm matches. Rows give clone size only sometimes, using once, few, many, or a class for an expanded clone.

V,length,D,J,size,DNA,CDR3
TRBV12-3/TRBV12-4,14,TRBD1,TRBJ1-6,many,TGTGCCAGCAGTCATAGGGGGCTTAATTCACCCCTCCACTTT,CASSHRGLNSPLHF
TRBV11-2,12,NA,TRBJ1-1,many,TGTGCCAGCAGCTTAGGGGGGATTCGAGCTTTCTTT,CASSLGGIRAFF
TRBV7-2,14,TRBD1,TRBJ2-7,many,TGTGCCAGCAGCCTAAGACAGGGGTCGCACGAGCAGTACTTC,CASSLRQGSHEQYF
TRBV18,21,TRBD1,TRBJ2-1,NA,TGTGCCAGCTCACCCCCATTGAGGGACAGACAAGTTGAGAGCTCCTACAATGAGCAGTTCTTC,CASSPPLRDRQVESSYNEQFF
TRBV3-1,15,NA,TRBJ2-7,many,TGTGCCAGCAGCCTATCCCGAGGGATGCGGTTCGAGCAGTACTTC,CASSLSRGMRFEQYF
TRBV20-1,14,NA,TRBJ2-7,many,TGCAGTGCTCGGTCACAGACTAGAAACTACGAGCAGTACTTC,CSARSQTRNYEQYF
TRBV20-1,16,TRBD2,TRBJ2-3,NA,TGCAGTGCTAGAGATCTTAGCGGGAGGGCCTGGGATACGCAGTATTTT,CSARDLSGRAWDTQYF
TRBV6-1,14,TRBD2,TRBJ2-7,many,TGTGCCAGCAGAGACATCGGGGGGACTTACGAGCAGTACTTC,CASRDIGGTYEQYF
TRBV20-1,14,NA,TRBJ1-3,many,TGCAGTGCTAGAGATCCGGGGAGAGGAAACACCATATATTTT,CSARDPGRGNTIYF
TRBV4-2,17,TRBD1,TRBJ2-1,many,TGTGCCAGCAGCCAAGAGGAGGGGGACAGGGGTCTTTATGAGCAGTTCTTC,CASSQEEGDRGLYEQFF
TRBV6-1,15,TRBD2,TRBJ2-7,few,TGTGCCAGCATCGGCATTAGCGGGAGGGCGTCCGAGCAGCACTTC,CASIGISGRASEQHF
TRBV11-2,18,NA,TRBJ2-7,many,TGTGCCAGCAGCTACTCATCGGGCTGGGCAGGGGAGTCCTACGAGCAGTACTTC,CASSYSSGWAGESYEQYF
TRBV7-6,17,TRBD1,TRBJ2-3,many,TGTGCCAGCAGCCCAGGACAGGGGTATACTAGCACAGATACGCAGTATTTT,CASSPGQGYTSTDTQYF
TRBV3-1,15,TRBD2,TRBJ2-5,many,TGTGCCAGCAGCCAAGGAGCGGGACACCAAGAGACCCAGTACTTC,CASSQGAGHQETQYF
TRBV2,16,NA,TRBJ1-4,many,TGTGCCAGCAGTGCTGATGAGACAGGAGGAAATGAAAAACTGTTTTTT,CASSADETGGNEKLFF
TRBV20-1,16,TRBD1,TRBJ1-6,many,TGCAGTGCCTTCAGGGGGCGCCCCTCCTATAATTCACCCCTCCACTTT,CSAFRGRPSYNSPLHF
TRBV5-4,14,TRBD1,TRBJ2-7,many,TGTGCCAGCAGCTTGATGGACAGGGTCCACGAGCAGTACTTC,CASSLMDRVHEQYF
TRBV20-1,14,NA,TRBJ2-2,few,TGCAGTGCCCGCATGGGCGGAGACACCGGGGAGCTGTTTTTT,CSARMGGDTGELFF
TRBV14,13,NA,TRBJ1-1,many,TGTGCCAGCAGCCAGGGACCGAACACTGAAGCTTTCTTT,CASSQGPNTEAFF
TRBV6-1,13,TRBD2,TRBJ2-7,few,TGTGCCAGCAGCCGGACTAGGCTCTACGAGCAGTACTTC,CASSRTRLYEQYF
TRBV20-1,13,TRBD2,TRBJ2-7,many,TGCAGTGCTAGAGTCTCTAGCGGCTACGAGCAGTACTTC,CSARVSSGYEQYF
TRBV3-1,15,NA,TRBJ2-7,many,TGTGCCAGCAGCCATCTAGAGAGGGGTTCCTACGAGCAGTACTTC,CASSHLERGSYEQYF
TRBV12-3/TRBV12-4,15,TRBD1,TRBJ1-1,many,TGTGCCAGCAGTTTGGGGCAGGGGGAGGACACTGAAGCTTTCTTT,CASSLGQGEDTEAFF
TRBV19,12,NA,TRBJ1-1,many,TGTGCCAGTTCTTCTCCCTTGTGGGGGGCTTTCTTT,CASSSPLWGAFF
TRBV7-9,15,NA,TRBJ2-3,many,TGTGCCAGCAGCTTTCCAGCCTCAACGGCAGATACGCAGTATTTT,CASSFPASTADTQYF
TRBV28,14,NA,TRBJ2-3,many,TGTGCCAGCAGTCCGGGAACTAGCACAGATACGCAGTATTTT,CASSPGTSTDTQYF
TRBV20-1,13,NA,TRBJ1-4,many,TGCAGTGCTAGGTTAGGACAGATTGAAAAACTGTTTTTT,CSARLGQIEKLFF
TRBV20-1,14,TRBD1,TRBJ2-2,many,TGCAGTGCGGACACAGGGGTTCGGACCGGGGAGCTGTTTTTT,CSADTGVRTGELFF
TRBV27,12,TRBD1,TRBJ1-1,many,TGTGCCAGCAGTTTTCAGGGGGCTAGGGCTTTCTTT,CASSFQGARAFF
TRBV20-1,12,TRBD1,TRBJ1-1,many,TGCAGTGCCTTCCGGGGACAGCGTGAAGCTTTCTTT,CSAFRGQREAFF
TRBV19,14,TRBD1,TRBJ1-5,NA,TGTGCCAGTAATAACGGACAGGGAGGTCAGCCCCAGCATTTT,CASNNGQGGQPQHF
TRBV28,11,NA,TRBJ2-7,many,TGTGCCAGCAGTGAAAACTACGAGCAGTACTTC,CASSENYEQYF
TRBV30,14,TRBD1,TRBJ2-2,many,TGTGCCTTTCCGGGACAGCAGGCGACCGGGGAGCTGTTTTTT,CAFPGQQATGELFF
TRBV29-1,14,TRBD1,TRBJ2-3,many,TGCAGCGGCCGGACAGGGGAAACGGGAGATACGCAGTATTTT,CSGRTGETGDTQYF
TRBV5-4,15,TRBD2,TRBJ2-2,many,TGTGCCAGCAGCGTTAGCGGGATGGGAACCGGGGAGCTGTTTTTT,CASSVSGMGTGELFF
TRBV27,12,NA,TRBJ1-2,few,TGTGCCAGCAGTACCGGAGCGGAGGGCTACACCTTC,CASSTGAEGYTF
TRBV19,15,TRBD1,TRBJ1-6,NA,TGTGCCAGTACGACAGGGGGCTCCTATAATTCACCCCTCCACTTT,CASTTGGSYNSPLHF